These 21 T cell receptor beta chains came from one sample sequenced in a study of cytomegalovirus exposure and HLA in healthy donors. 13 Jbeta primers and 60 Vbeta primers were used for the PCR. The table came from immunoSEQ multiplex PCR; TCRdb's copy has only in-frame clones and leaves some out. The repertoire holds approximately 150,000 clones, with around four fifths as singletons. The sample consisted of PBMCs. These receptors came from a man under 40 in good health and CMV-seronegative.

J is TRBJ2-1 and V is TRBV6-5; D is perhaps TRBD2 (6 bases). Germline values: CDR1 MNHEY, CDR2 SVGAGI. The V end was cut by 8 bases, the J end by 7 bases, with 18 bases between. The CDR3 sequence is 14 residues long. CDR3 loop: CASGNHNGGNEQFF. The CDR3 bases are TGTGCCAGCGGGAATCATAATGGGGGGAATGAGCAGTTCTTC.

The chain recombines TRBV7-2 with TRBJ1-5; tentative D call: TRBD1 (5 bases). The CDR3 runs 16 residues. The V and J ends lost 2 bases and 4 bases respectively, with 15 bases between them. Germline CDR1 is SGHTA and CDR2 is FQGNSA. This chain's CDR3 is CASSLNGGGGNQPQHF. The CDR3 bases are TGTGCCAGCAGCTTAAACGGCGGGGGAGGGAATCAGCCCCAGCATTTT.

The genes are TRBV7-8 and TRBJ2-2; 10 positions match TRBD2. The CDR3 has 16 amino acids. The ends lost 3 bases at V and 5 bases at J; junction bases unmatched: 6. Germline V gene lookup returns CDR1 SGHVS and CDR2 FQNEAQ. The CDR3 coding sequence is TGTGCCAGCAGCTTCGGACTAGCGGCACTAACCGGGGAGCTGTTTTTT. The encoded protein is CASSFGLAALTGELFF.

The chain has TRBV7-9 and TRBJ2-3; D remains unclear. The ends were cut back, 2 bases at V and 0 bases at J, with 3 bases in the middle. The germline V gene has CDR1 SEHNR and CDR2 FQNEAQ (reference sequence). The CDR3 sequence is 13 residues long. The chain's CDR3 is CASSLSSTDTQYF. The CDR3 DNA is TGTGCCAGCAGCTTATCGAGCACAGATACGCAGTATTTT.

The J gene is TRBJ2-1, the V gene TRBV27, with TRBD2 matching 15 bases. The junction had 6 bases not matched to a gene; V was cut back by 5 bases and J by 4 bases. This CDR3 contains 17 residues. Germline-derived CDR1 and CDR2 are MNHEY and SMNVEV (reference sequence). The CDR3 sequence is CASSDGLAGGLYNEQFF. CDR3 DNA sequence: TGTGCCAGCAGTGACGGACTAGCGGGGGGGCTTTACAATGAGCAGTTCTTC.

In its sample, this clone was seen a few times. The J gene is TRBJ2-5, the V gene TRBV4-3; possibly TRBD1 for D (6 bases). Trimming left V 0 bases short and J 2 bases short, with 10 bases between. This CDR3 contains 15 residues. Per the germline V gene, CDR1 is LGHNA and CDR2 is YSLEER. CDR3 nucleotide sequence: TGCGCCAGCAGCCAAGATCAGGGGAAGCAAGAGACCCAGTACTTC. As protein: CASSQDQGKQETQYF.

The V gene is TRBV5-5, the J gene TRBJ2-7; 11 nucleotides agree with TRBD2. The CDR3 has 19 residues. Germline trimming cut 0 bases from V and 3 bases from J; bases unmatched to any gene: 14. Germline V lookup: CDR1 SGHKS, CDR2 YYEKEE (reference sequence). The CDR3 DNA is TGTGCCAGCAGCTTGGGAGTAGCGGGGGGGCAGGCCTCCAACTACGAGCAGTACTTC. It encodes CASSLGVAGGQASNYEQYF.

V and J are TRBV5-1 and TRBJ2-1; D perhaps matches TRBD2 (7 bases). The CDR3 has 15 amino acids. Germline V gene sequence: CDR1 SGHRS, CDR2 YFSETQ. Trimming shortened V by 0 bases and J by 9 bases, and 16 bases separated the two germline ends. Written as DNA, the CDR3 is TGCGCCAGCAGCTTGGCCGGGGGGCTCCGCTTTGAGCAGTTCTTC. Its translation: CASSLAGGLRFEQFF.

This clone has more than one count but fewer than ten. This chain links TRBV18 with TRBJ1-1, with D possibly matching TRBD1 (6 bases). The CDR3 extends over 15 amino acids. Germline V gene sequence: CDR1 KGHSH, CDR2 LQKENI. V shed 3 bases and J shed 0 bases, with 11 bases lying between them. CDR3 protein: CASSPDRDMNTEAFF. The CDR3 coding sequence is TGTGCCAGCTCACCGGACAGAGACATGAACACTGAAGCTTTCTTT.

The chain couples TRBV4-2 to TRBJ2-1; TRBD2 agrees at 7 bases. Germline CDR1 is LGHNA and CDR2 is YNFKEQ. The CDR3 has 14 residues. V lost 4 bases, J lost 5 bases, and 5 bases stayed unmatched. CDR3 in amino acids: CASSPSGGDNEQFF. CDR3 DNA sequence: TGTGCCAGCAGCCCCTCGGGAGGAGACAATGAGCAGTTCTTC.

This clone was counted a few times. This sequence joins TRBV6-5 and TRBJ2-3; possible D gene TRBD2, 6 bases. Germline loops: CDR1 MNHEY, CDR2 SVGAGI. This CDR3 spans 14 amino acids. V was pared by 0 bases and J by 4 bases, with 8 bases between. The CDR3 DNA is TGTGCCAGCAGTTACTCTCGGGGGTCAGATACGCAGTATTTT. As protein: CASSYSRGSDTQYF.

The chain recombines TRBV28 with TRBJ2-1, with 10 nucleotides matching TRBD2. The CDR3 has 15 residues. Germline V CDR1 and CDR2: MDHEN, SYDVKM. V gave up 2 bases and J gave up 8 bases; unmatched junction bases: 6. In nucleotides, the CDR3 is TGTGCCAGCAGTTTAAGCGGGAGGGCCATCGATGAGCAGTTCTTC. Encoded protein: CASSLSGRAIDEQFF.

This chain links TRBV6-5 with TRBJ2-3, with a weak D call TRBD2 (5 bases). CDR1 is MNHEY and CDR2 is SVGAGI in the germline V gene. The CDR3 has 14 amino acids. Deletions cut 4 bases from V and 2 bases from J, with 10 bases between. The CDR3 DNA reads TGTGCCAGCAGTTTCAAGCGGTACACAGATACGCAGTATTTT. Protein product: CASSFKRYTDTQYF.

CDR3 in DNA: TGCGCCAGCAGCTTGGACCTCGGCACTGAAGCTTTCTTT. Encoded protein: CASSLDLGTEAFF. The chain recombines TRBV5-1 with TRBJ1-1, with D unclear. Looked up from germline, CDR1 is SGHRS and CDR2 is YFSETQ. This CDR3 has 13 amino acids. V was clipped by 0 bases and J by 4 bases, with 7 bases between them.

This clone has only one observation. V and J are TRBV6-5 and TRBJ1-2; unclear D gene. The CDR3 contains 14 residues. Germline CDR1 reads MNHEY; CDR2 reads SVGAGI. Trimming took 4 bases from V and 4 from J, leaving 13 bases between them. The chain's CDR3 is CASSLTREGYGYTF. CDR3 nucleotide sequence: TGTGCCAGCAGTTTGACCCGGGAGGGCTATGGCTACACCTTC.

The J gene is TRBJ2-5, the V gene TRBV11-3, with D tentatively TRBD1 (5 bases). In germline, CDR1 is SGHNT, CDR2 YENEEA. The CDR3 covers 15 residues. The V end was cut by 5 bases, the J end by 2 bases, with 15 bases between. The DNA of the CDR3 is TGTGCCAGCAGCCCCGGAGTCGGACAACAAGAGACCCAGTACTTC. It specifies CASSPGVGQQETQYF.

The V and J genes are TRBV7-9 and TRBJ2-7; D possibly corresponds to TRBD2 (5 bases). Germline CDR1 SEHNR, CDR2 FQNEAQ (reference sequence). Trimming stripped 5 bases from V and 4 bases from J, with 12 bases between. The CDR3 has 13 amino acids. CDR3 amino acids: CASSLGREYEQYF. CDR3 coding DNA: TGTGCCAGCAGCCTTGGTCGGGAATACGAGCAGTACTTC.

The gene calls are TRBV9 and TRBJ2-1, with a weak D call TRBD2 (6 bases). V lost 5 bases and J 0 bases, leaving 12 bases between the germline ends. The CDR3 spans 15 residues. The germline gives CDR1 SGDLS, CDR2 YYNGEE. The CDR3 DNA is TGTGCCAGCAGTGAGCGGACTAACTCCTACAATGAGCAGTTCTTC. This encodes CASSERTNSYNEQFF.

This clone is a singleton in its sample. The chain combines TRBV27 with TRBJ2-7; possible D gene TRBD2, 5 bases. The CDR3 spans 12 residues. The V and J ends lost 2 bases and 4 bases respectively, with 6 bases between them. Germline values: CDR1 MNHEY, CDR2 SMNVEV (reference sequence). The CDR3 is CASSLTGYEQYF. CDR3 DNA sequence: TGTGCCAGCAGTTTAACGGGGTACGAGCAGTACTTC.

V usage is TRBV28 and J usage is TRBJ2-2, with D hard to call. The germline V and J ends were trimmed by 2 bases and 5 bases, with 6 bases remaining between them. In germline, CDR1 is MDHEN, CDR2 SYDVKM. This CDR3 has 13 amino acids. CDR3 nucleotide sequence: TGTGCCAGCAGTTTAGTAGCAACCGGGGAGCTGTTTTTT. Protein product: CASSLVATGELFF.

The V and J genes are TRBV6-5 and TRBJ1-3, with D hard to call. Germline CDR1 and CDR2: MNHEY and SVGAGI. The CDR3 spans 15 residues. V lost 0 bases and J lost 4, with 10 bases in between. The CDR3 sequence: CASSYSYPGGNTIYF. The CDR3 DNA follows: TGTGCCAGCAGTTACTCTTACCCGGGGGGAAACACCATATATTTT.